The next 19 T cell receptor beta chains were all read from a single sample in a study of tumor and adjacent non-tumor tissue in lung cancer. The template was RNA from unsorted bulk tissue. A modified ARM-PCR protocol with three rounds of nested PCR amplified TCRbeta. MiXCR, run by TCRdb on the multiplex PCR reads, gives a single entry per CDR3 protein. The sample comprises approximately 75,000 distinct CDR3 sequences, roughly 80% of which are singletons, and approximately 12% rests with the top ten. The specimen was lung tumor tissue. Receptors originate from a woman in her 50s with non-small cell lung cancer.

In this sample, this clonotype turned up many times. This chain connects TRBV4-2 to TRBJ2-1; 9 bases fit TRBD2. V lost 0 bases to trimming and J lost 4 bases; unmatched junction nucleotides: 4. The CDR3 runs to 16 residues. The germline V gene has CDR1 LGHNA and CDR2 YNFKEQ. CDR3 nucleotides: TGTGCCAGCAGCCAAGATTTTAGCGGGAGTTACAATGAGCAGTTCTTC. Protein sequence: CASSQDFSGSYNEQFF.

In regard to this clonotype: A much larger clonotype is one base distant, so this may be a read error. The chain recombines TRBV14 with TRBJ2-1, with D unresolved. In germline, CDR1 is SGHDN, CDR2 FVKESK. The CDR3 consists of 14 residues. CDR3 in DNA: TGTACCAGCAGCCAGTCGGTCCCCTACAATGAGCAGTTCTTC. As protein: CTSSQSVPYNEQFF.

The chain uses TRBV5-1 and TRBJ2-5; 8 positions agree with TRBD1. Germline CDR1 is SGHRS and CDR2 is YFSETQ. The CDR3 has 15 amino acids. The CDR3 region is CTNSPPTGGEETQYF. The CDR3 nucleotides read TGCACCAACAGTCCCCCCACAGGGGGAGAGGAGACCCAGTACTTC.

This clonotype was counted a few times. The junction shows a germline mismatch at one end, possibly a read error. The chain is built from TRBV4-2 and TRBJ2-1, with 9 positions matching TRBD2. The CDR3 sequence is 15 residues long. Germline V CDR1 and CDR2: LGHNA, YNFKEQ. Here the CDR3 reads CASSQDAGGPNVQFF. In DNA, the CDR3 is TGTGCCAGCAGTCAAGACGCGGGAGGGCCCAATGTGCAGTTCTTC.

This clonotype was picked up many times. The chain has TRBV6-1 and TRBJ1-5; 8 nucleotides agree with TRBD1. Germline V gene data show CDR1 as MNHNS and CDR2 as SASEGT. V shed 8 bases and J 4 bases; nucleotides not matched to a gene: 1. The CDR3 is made up of 12 amino acids. CDR3 in DNA: TGTGCCAGCTGGGACAGGAATCAGCCCCAGCATTTT. This gives the protein CASWDRNQPQHF.

Points on this clonotype: At one end, the junction sequence differs from germline, possibly due to a read error. V gene TRBV6-5 combines with J gene TRBJ2-1; 7 nucleotides align to TRBD2. The CDR3 has 17 residues. Germline assignment: CDR1 MNHEY and CDR2 SVGAGI. CDR3 nucleotide sequence: TGTGCCTCTACGAGGACTAGTGGGCGGCTATCCTACAATGAGGAGTTCTTC. This sequence encodes CASTRTSGRLSYNEEFF.

By sample share, this clonotype is medium-sized. This chain uses TRBV11-2 with TRBJ2-5; possible D gene TRBD1, 5 bases. V shed 0 bases and J shed 4 bases, with 9 bases lying between them. This CDR3 has 14 residues. Germline V gene lookup returns CDR1 SGHAT and CDR2 FQNNGV. CDR3 sequence: CASSLDQGVETQYF. DNA of the CDR3: TGTGCCAGCAGCTTAGATCAGGGTGTAGAGACCCAGTACTTC.

Worth noting for this clonotype: Sequence at one end of the junction differs from germline and may be a read error. This rearrangement joins TRBV30 to TRBJ2-6; 7 bases fit TRBD1. This CDR3 is 16 amino acids long. Germline CDR1 and CDR2: GTSNPN and SVGIG (reference sequence). Here the CDR3 DNA reads TGTGCCTGGGAAGCAGGACAGGTTCCTGGGGCCAACGTCCCGACTTTC. Translation: CAWEAGQVPGANVPTF.

About this clonotype itself: A junction boundary mismatches the germline segment, possibly from a read error. This chain joins TRBV29-1 and TRBJ2-5; TRBD1 matches at 11 bases. This CDR3 comprises 15 residues. Germline assignment: CDR1 SQVTM and CDR2 ANQGSEA. The CDR3 DNA reads TGCGGCGTCGCCGGGACAGGGGGTTTGGGGGAGACCCAATACTTC. This translates into CGVAGTGGLGETQYF.

As for this clonotype: Since no conserved phenylalanine or tryptophan closes the CDR3, a read error is the likely cause. The DNA is left out, because the CDR3 cannot be placed on it with certainty; the CDR3 is given as TCRdb lists it. V usage is TRBV10-3 and J usage is TRBJ1-1; the table calls TRBD1, which could not be checked here. The germline CDR1 and CDR2 sequences are ENHRY and SYGVKD. The CDR3 has 13 amino acids, counting both end residues. CDR3 in amino acids: CAISKQGNTEASI.

This clonotype has only one observation. The chain links TRBV6-4 to TRBJ2-2; no reliable D call. Deletions cut 4 bases from V and 1 base from J, with 10 bases between. The CDR3 runs 15 residues. Germline V gene sequence: CDR1 MRHNA, CDR2 SNTAGT. CDR3 sequence (DNA): TGTGCCAGCAGTGTTACTACCGGGAACACCGGGGAGCTGTTTTTT. It specifies CASSVTTGNTGELFF.

Details on this clonotype: The CDR3 does not close with the conserved phenylalanine or tryptophan, likely indicating a read error. This rearrangement joins TRBV29-1 to TRBJ2-5; maybe TRBD2 (6 bases). CDR3 length: 12 amino acids. Per the germline V gene, CDR1 is SQVTM and CDR2 is ANQGSEA. CDR3 DNA sequence: TGCACTACCGGTAGCGGAGAAGAGACACAGTACCTC. Translated: CTTGSGEETQYL.

This clonotype was counted a few times. Its ends do not fully match the called genes, so a read error is possible. V gene TRBV12-5 combines with J gene TRBJ2-1; 11 bases fit TRBD2. The CDR3 loop spans 15 amino acids. Per germline, CDR1 LGHNT and CDR2 FRNRAP. This CDR3 is CGSGLTLAGGNEQFF. The CDR3, as DNA: TGTGGTAGTGGTTTGACGCTAGCGGGGGGTAATGAGCAGTTCTTC. The complete variable domain, with remaining parts taken from reference TRBV12-5 and TRBJ2-1, reads DARVTQTPRHKVTEMGQEVTMRCQPILGHNTVFWYRQTMMQGLELLAYFRNRAPLDDSGMPKDRFSAEMPDATLATLKIQPSEPRDSAVYFCGSGLTLAGGNEQFFGPGTRLTVL.

This clonotype occurred a few times. The chain has TRBV7-2 and TRBJ2-7; TRBD2 matches 9 bases. CDR1 and CDR2 from the germline V gene are SGHTA and FQGNSA. The V and J ends lost 5 bases and 2 bases, in that order; junction bases with no gene match: 10. This CDR3 spans 16 amino acids. The CDR3 DNA sequence: TGTGCCAGCAGCCCTCTCCTAGCGGGGTATCCCTACGAGCAGTACTTC. Translated, it gives CASSPLLAGYPYEQYF.

This clonotype has a single count. One end of the junction is discordant with germline, which a read error may explain. V is TRBV4-2 and J is TRBJ2-7; tentatively, D is TRBD2 (6 bases). Germline-derived CDR1 and CDR2 are LGHNA and YNFKEQ. The CDR3 totals 16 residues. As DNA, the CDR3 is TGTGCCAGCAGTCAAGCAAAAGGTGCGGGGAACTGCGAGCGGTACTTC. Protein: CASSQAKGAGNCERYF.

CDR3 nucleotides: TGTGCCGACAGTACCTCCGGGACAGGGACCACTGAAGCTTTCTTT. Its translation: CADSTSGTGTTEAFF. V usage is TRBV6-1 and J usage is TRBJ1-1, with 9 positions matching TRBD1. Per germline, CDR1 MNHNS and CDR2 SASEGT. J gave up 4 bases and V 11 bases, and 14 bases lay outside the gene matches. The CDR3 spans 15 residues.

As for this clonotype: The junction differs from germline at one of its ends, possibly a read error. The chain carries TRBV29-1 and TRBJ1-4, with 8 bases that match TRBD1. Looked up from germline, CDR1 is SQVTM and CDR2 is ANQGSEA. CDR3 size: 16 residues. The CDR3 loop reads CGVSPGTGALNEKLFF. The CDR3 bases are TGCGGCGTTTCTCCCGGGACAGGCGCACTTAATGAAAAACTGTTTTTT.

The sample holds a few counts of this clonotype. The rearrangement joins TRBV28 to TRBJ2-2, with 10 bases matching TRBD1. J lost 7 bases, V lost 8 bases, and 13 bases had no gene match. Germline V gene lookup returns CDR1 MDHEN and CDR2 SYDVKM. The CDR3 is made up of 16 amino acids. CDR3 nucleotide sequence: TGTGCCAGCGGGCCGCGGGACAGGGGACAGGTCGGGGAGCTGTTTTTT. Its protein is CASGPRDRGQVGELFF.

Notes on this clonotype: Since a much larger clone is just one base distant, this may be a read error. The CDR3 bases are TGCAGTGCTAGTCCGGGAGTAAGGGGAGAGGAGACCCAGTACTTC. Protein: CSASPGVRGEETQYF. The chain links TRBV20-1 to TRBJ2-5; weak D call: TRBD2 (6 bases). Germline-derived CDR1 and CDR2 are DFQATT and SNEGSKA (reference sequence). This CDR3 is built from 15 residues. The V end lost 3 bases, the J end lost 5 bases, and 19 bases lay between the germline ends.